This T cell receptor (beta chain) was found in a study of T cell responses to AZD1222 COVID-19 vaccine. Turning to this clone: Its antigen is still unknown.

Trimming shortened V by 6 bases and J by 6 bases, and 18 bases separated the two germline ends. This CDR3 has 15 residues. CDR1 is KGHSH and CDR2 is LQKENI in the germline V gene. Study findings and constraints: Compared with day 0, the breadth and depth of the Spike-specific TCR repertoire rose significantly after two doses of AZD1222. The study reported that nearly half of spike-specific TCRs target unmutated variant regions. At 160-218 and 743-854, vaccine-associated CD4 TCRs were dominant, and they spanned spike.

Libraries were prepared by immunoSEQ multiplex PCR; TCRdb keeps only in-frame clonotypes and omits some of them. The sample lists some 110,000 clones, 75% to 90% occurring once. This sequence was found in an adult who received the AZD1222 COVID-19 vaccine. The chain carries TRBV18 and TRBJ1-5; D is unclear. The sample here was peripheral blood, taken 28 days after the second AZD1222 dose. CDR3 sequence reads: CASSSGEGLAQPQHF. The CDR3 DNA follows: TGTGCCAGCTCCAGCGGGGAGGGTTTGGCTCAGCCCCAGCATTTT. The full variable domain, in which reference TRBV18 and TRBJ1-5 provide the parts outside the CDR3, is NAGVMQNPRHLVRRRGQEARLRCSPMKGHSHVYWYRQLPEEGLKFMVYLQKENIIDESGMPKERFSAEFPKEGPSILRIQQVVRGDSAAYFCASSSGEGLAQPQHFGDGTRLSIL.